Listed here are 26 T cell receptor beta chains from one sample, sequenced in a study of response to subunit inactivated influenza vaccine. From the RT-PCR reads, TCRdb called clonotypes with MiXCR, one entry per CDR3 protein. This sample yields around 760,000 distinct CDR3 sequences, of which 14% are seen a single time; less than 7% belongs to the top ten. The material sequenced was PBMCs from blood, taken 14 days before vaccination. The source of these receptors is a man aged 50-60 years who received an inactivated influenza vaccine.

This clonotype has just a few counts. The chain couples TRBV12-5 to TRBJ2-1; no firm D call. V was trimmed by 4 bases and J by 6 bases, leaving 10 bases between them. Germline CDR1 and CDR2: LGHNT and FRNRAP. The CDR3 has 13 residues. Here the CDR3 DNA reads TGTGCTAGTGGTTCCCCGGGTTCCAATGAGCAGTTCTTC. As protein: CASGSPGSNEQFF.

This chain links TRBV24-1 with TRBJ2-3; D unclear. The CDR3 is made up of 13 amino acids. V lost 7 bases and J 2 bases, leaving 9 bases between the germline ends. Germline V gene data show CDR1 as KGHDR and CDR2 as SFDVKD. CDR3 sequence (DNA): TGTGCCACCAGACGAGAACCCACAGATACGCAGTATTTT. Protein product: CATRREPTDTQYF.

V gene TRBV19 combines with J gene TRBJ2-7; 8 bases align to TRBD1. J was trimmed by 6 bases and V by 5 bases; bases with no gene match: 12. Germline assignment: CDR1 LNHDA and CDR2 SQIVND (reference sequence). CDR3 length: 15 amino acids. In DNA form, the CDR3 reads TGTGCCAGTAGTTCGGTCGGACAGGGATCGGGCGAGCAGTACTTC. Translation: CASSSVGQGSGEQYF.

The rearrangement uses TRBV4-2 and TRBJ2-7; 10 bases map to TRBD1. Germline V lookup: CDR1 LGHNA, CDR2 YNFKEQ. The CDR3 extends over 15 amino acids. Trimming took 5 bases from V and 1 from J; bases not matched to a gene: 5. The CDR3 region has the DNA TGTGCCAGCAGCGCGGGACAGGGGAAGTCCTACGAGCAGTACTTC. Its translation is CASSAGQGKSYEQYF.

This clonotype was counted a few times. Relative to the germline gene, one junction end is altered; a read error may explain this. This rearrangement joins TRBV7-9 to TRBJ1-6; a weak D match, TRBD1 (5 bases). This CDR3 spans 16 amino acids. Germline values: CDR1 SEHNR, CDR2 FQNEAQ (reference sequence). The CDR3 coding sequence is TGTGCCAGCAGCTTAGCGGGGGGACCGGATAAGTCACCCCTCCACTTT. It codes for CASSLAGGPDKSPLHF.

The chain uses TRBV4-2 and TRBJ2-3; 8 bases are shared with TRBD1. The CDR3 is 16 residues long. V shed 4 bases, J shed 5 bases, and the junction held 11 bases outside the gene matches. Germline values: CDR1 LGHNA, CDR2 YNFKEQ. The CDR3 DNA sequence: TGTGCCAGCAGCCTGGGGGGTACAGGGGGACGAGATACGCAGTATTTT. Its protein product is CASSLGGTGGRDTQYF.

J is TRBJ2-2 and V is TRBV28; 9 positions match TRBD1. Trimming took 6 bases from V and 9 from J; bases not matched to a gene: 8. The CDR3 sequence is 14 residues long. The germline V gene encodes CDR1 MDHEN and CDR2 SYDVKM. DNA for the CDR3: TGTGCCAGCAGGGGGACAGGGCGTACCTGGGAGCTGTTTTTT. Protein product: CASRGTGRTWELFF.

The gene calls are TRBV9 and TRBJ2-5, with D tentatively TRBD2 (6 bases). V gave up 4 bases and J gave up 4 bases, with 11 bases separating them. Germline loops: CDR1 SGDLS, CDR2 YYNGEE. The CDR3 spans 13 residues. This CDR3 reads CASSRLATETQYF. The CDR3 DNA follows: TGTGCCAGCAGCCGTCTAGCGACAGAGACCCAGTACTTC.

The CDR3 is CASSPGLHRDTQYF. CDR3 coding DNA: TGTGCCAGCAGCCCCGGACTCCACCGGGATACGCAGTATTTT. The chain employs TRBV7-2 and TRBJ2-3, with D maybe TRBD2 (5 bases). Germline CDR1 and CDR2: SGHTA and FQGNSA. There are 14 residues in the CDR3. Trimming took 5 bases from V and 6 from J, leaving 15 bases between them.

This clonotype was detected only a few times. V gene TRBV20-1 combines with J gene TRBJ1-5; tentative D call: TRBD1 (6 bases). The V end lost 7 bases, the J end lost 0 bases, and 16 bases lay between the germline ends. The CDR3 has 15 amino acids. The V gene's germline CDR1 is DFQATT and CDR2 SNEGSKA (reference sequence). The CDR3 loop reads CSVKSGTLSNQPQHF. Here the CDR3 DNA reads TGCAGTGTCAAGTCCGGGACACTTAGCAATCAGCCCCAGCATTTT.

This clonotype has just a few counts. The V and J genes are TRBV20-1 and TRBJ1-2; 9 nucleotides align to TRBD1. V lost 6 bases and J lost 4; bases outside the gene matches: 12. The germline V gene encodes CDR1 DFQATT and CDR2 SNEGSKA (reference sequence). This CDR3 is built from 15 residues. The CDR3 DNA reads TGCAGTGCGAGCCCACAGGGGGCGCCGACCTATGGCTACACCTTC. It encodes CSASPQGAPTYGYTF.

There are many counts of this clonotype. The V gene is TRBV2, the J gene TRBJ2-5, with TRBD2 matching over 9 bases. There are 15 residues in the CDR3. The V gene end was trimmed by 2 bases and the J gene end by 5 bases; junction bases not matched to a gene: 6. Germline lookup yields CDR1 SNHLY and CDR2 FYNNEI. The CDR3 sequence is CASSESSGEWETQYF. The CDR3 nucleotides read TGTGCCAGCAGTGAATCTAGCGGGGAGTGGGAGACCCAGTACTTC.

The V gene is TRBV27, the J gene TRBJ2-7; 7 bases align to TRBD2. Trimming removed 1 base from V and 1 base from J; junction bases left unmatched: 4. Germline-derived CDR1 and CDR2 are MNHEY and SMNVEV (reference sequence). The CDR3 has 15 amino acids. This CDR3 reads CASSLFPSGSYEQYF. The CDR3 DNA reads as TGTGCCAGCAGTTTATTTCCTAGCGGATCCTACGAGCAGTACTTC.

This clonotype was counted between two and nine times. Here the CDR3 DNA reads TGTGCCAGCAGTGATCTGAGGACTAGCGTCAGCACAGATACGCAGTATTTT. Its protein is CASSDLRTSVSTDTQYF. This chain uses TRBV6-1 with TRBJ2-3; 9 bases line up with TRBD2. The CDR3 sequence is 17 residues long. CDR1 MNHNS and CDR2 SASEGT come from the germline V gene. V shed 3 bases and J 0 bases; nucleotides not matched to a gene: 7.

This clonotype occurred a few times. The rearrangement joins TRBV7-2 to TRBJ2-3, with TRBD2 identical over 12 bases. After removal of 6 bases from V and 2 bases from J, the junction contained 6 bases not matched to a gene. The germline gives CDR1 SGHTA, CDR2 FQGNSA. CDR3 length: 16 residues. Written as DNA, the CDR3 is TGTGCCAGCAGGATATCTAGCGGGAGGGACACAGATACGCAGTATTTT. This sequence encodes CASRISSGRDTDTQYF. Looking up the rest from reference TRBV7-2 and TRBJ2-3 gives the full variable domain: GAGVSQSPSNKVTEKGKDVELRCDPISGHTALYWYRQSLGQGLEFLIYFQGNSAPDKSGLPSDRFSAERTGGSVSTLTIQRTQQEDSAVYLCASRISSGRDTDTQYFGPGTRLTVL.

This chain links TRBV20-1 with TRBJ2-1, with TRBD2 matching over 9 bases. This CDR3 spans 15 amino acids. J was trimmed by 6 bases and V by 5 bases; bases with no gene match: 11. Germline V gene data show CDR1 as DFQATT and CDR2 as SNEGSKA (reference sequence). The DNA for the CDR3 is TGCAGTGCTGAGCCCTTAGCGGGAGTCGGCAATGAGCAGTTCTTC. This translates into CSAEPLAGVGNEQFF.

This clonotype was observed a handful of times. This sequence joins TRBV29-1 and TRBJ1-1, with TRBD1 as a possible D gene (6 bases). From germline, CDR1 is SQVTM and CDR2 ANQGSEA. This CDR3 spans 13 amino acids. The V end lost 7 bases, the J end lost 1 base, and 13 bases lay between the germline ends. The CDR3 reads CSDRRGGNTEAFF. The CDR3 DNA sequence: TGCAGCGACCGGAGGGGGGGGAACACTGAAGCTTTCTTT.

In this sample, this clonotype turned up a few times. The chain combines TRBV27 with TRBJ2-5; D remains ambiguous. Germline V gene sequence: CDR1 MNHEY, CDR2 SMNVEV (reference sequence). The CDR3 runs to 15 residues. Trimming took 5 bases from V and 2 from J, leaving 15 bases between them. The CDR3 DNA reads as TGTGCCAGCAGTCCCTTATCCCGCTTACAAGAGACCCAGTACTTC. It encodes CASSPLSRLQETQYF.

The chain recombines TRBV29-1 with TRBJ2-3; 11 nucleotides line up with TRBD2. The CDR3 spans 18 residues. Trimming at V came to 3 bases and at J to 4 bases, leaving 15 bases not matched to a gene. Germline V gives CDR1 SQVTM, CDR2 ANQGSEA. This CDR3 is CSVDSRLAGGRGSDTQYF. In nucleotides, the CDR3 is TGCAGCGTTGATAGCCGTCTAGCGGGAGGCCGGGGATCAGATACGCAGTATTTT.

The CDR3 protein is CASSHRLAGGSDTQYF. The CDR3 DNA reads TGCGCCAGCAGCCACCGACTAGCGGGGGGTTCGGATACGCAGTATTTT. The chain employs TRBV4-1 and TRBJ2-3, with 13 bases identical to TRBD2. After removal of 3 bases from V and 6 bases from J, the junction contained 6 bases not matched to a gene. Germline V lookup: CDR1 MGHRA, CDR2 YSYEKL. CDR3 length: 16 residues.

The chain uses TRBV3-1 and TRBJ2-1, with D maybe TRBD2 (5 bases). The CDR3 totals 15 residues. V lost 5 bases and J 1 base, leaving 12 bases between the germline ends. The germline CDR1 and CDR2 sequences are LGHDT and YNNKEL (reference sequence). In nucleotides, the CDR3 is TGTGCCAGCAGCAATGGGCGGACTTCCTACAATGAGCAGTTCTTC. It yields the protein CASSNGRTSYNEQFF.

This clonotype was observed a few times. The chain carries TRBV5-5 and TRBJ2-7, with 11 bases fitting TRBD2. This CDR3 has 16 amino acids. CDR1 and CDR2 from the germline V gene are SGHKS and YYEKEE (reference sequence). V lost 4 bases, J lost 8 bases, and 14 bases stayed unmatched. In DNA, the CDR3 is TGTGCCAGCAGCGATTCCGGGACTAGCGGTTCCTTCAAGCAGTACTTC. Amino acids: CASSDSGTSGSFKQYF.

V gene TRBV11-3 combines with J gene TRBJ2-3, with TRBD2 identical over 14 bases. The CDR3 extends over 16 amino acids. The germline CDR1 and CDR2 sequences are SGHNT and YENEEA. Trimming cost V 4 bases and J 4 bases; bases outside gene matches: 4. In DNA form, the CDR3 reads TGTGCCAGCAGCTCCTCGACTAGCGGGGGGGCAGATACGCAGTATTTT. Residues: CASSSSTSGGADTQYF.

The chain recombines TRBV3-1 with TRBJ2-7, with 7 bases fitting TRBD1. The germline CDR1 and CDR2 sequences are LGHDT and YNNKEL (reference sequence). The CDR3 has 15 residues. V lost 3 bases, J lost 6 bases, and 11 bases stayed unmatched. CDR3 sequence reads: CASSHLTGPVGEQYF. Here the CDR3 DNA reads TGTGCCAGCAGCCACCTGACAGGGCCGGTCGGCGAGCAGTACTTC.

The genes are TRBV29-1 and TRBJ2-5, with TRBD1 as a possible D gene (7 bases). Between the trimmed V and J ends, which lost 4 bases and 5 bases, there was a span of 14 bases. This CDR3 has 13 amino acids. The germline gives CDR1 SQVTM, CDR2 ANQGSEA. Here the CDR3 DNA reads TGCAGCGTTGGGAGGGGGCAGGGGGAGACCCAGTACTTC. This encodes CSVGRGQGETQYF.

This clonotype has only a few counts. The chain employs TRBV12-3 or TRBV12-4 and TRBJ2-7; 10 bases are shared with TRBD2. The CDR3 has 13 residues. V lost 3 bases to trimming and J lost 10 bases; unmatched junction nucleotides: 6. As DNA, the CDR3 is TGTGCCAGCAGTTTGGGAGCGGGAGGGGAACAGTACTTC. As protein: CASSLGAGGEQYF.